Listed below are T cell receptor beta chains from one sample, sequenced in a study of immune heterogeneity within non-small cell lung tumors. TCRdb re-called the multiplex PCR reads with MiXCR, one entry per CDR3 protein. This sample has roughly 1,700 distinct CDR3 sequences, with roughly 22% found just once. The sequencing sample was made of lung tumor tissue. Receptor source: a woman aged 45-65 years with non-small cell lung cancer. CDR3s include the opening cysteine and the closing phenylalanine or tryptophan. The D gene is left open where the match is weak. Size tells how often a clone was seen (once, few, many) or the class of an expanded clone, and some rows leave it out.

cdr3_nt: TGTGCCAGCAGTCCCCAAGAGACCCAGTACTTC
cdr3_aa: CASSPQETQYF
v_call: TRBV7-9
clone_size: -
d_call: -
j_call: TRBJ2-5

cdr3_nt: TGTGCCAGCAGCTTAGTCGCCGTTGAGCAGTTCTTC
cdr3_aa: CASSLVAVEQFF
v_call: TRBV7-9
clone_size: few
d_call: -
j_call: TRBJ2-1

cdr3_nt: TGCAGTGCTAGAGTTGCACAGACCTATGGCTATACCTTC
cdr3_aa: CSARVAQTYGYTF
v_call: TRBV20-1
clone_size: medium-sized
d_call: -
j_call: TRBJ1-2

cdr3_nt: TGTGCCAGCAGTTTACGGAGATTAGATCAGCCCCAGCATTTT
cdr3_aa: CASSLRRLDQPQHF
v_call: TRBV28
clone_size: large
d_call: -
j_call: TRBJ1-5

cdr3_nt: TGTGCCAGCAGTGATTCAATATCAGGGGGCGGATACAATGAGCAGTTCTTC
cdr3_aa: CASSDSISGGGYNEQFF
v_call: TRBV2
clone_size: medium-sized
d_call: TRBD1
j_call: TRBJ2-1

cdr3_nt: TGTGCCAGCAGCTTAGCCCTGACAGGCATCGGACGAACTGTTTCCTACGAGCAGTACTTC
cdr3_aa: CASSLALTGIGRTVSYEQYF
v_call: TRBV7-9
clone_size: medium-sized
d_call: -
j_call: TRBJ2-7

cdr3_nt: TGCGCCAGCAGCCATCTCGGACTAGCGGTAAGCTCCTACAATGAGCAGTTCTTC
cdr3_aa: CASSHLGLAVSSYNEQFF
v_call: TRBV4-3
clone_size: medium-sized
d_call: TRBD2
j_call: TRBJ2-1

cdr3_nt: TGCAGTGCCTCCCAGGGGGGGTTCGACACTGAAGCTTTCTTT
cdr3_aa: CSASQGGFDTEAFF
v_call: TRBV20-1
clone_size: medium-sized
d_call: TRBD1
j_call: TRBJ1-1

cdr3_nt: TGTGCCAGCAGCTTGACAGTTAACACTGAAGCTTTCTTT
cdr3_aa: CASSLTVNTEAFF
v_call: TRBV11-2
clone_size: medium-sized
d_call: -
j_call: TRBJ1-1

cdr3_nt: TGCGCCAGCAGCCAAGAGCGTGCTGGAATCTCTGGAAACACCATATATTTT
cdr3_aa: CASSQERAGISGNTIYF
v_call: TRBV4-1
clone_size: -
d_call: -
j_call: TRBJ1-3

cdr3_nt: TGTGCCAGCAGCCGATCGGGGGGTGGTAATCAGCCCCAGCATTTT
cdr3_aa: CASSRSGGGNQPQHF
v_call: TRBV28
clone_size: medium-sized
d_call: -
j_call: TRBJ1-5

cdr3_nt: TGTGCCAGCAGTTCTTTACAGGGAGGGTGGGTGCCAAGCGAGCAGTACTTC
cdr3_aa: CASSSLQGGWVPSEQYF
v_call: TRBV6-1
clone_size: medium-sized
d_call: -
j_call: TRBJ2-7

cdr3_nt: TGTGCCAGCAGGAACAGGGCAGGTGGATCACCCCTCCACTTT
cdr3_aa: CASRNRAGGSPLHF
v_call: TRBV27
clone_size: medium-sized
d_call: -
j_call: TRBJ1-6

cdr3_nt: TGCAGCGCACGGGCAGGGGGCGATGAGCAGTTCTTC
cdr3_aa: CSARAGGDEQFF
v_call: TRBV29-1
clone_size: medium-sized
d_call: TRBD1
j_call: TRBJ2-1

cdr3_nt: TGTGCCAGCAGTGAAACTAGCGGGAGAATGAATGAGCAGTTCTTC
cdr3_aa: CASSETSGRMNEQFF
v_call: TRBV28
clone_size: -
d_call: TRBD2
j_call: TRBJ2-1

cdr3_nt: TGTGCCAGCAGCCGAAATTCACAGGGATCCTATGGCTACACCTTC
cdr3_aa: CASSRNSQGSYGYTF
v_call: TRBV7-9
clone_size: few
d_call: -
j_call: TRBJ1-2

cdr3_nt: TGTGCCAGCAGTTACGCCGGGACAAGCTCTGGGGCCAACGTCCTGACTTTC
cdr3_aa: CASSYAGTSSGANVLTF
v_call: TRBV6-5
clone_size: medium-sized
d_call: -
j_call: TRBJ2-6

cdr3_nt: TGTGCCAGCAGCTCGGGACAGGGAGCAGACACCATATATTTT
cdr3_aa: CASSSGQGADTIYF
v_call: TRBV7-8
clone_size: large
d_call: TRBD1
j_call: TRBJ1-3

cdr3_nt: TGCAGTGCGGACGGGTCGGGGCCTTGGGGCACAGATACGCAGTATTTT
cdr3_aa: CSADGSGPWGTDTQYF
v_call: TRBV20-1
clone_size: -
d_call: -
j_call: TRBJ2-3

cdr3_nt: TGTGCCAGCAGTGAAGGACGGATTCGTGGTGAAAAACTGTTTTTT
cdr3_aa: CASSEGRIRGEKLFF
v_call: TRBV6-1
clone_size: large
d_call: -
j_call: TRBJ1-4

cdr3_nt: TGTGCCAGCAGAGAAGGACAGTTTTCTTTCCGGGGTGAAGCTTTCTTT
cdr3_aa: CASREGQFSFRGEAFF
v_call: TRBV6-1
clone_size: medium-sized
d_call: -
j_call: TRBJ1-1

cdr3_nt: TGCGCCAGCAGCTCCGGGGGAGGGACCACTTCACCCCTCCACTTT
cdr3_aa: CASSSGGGTTSPLHF
v_call: TRBV5-1
clone_size: medium-sized
d_call: -
j_call: TRBJ1-6

cdr3_nt: TGTGCCAGCAGTCGGGGGGGCTATGAGACCCAGTACTTC
cdr3_aa: CASSRGGYETQYF
v_call: TRBV27
clone_size: medium-sized
d_call: TRBD2
j_call: TRBJ2-5

cdr3_nt: TGCGCCAGCAGCTTGTTCCACGAGCAGTACTTC
cdr3_aa: CASSLFHEQYF
v_call: TRBV5-1
clone_size: -
d_call: -
j_call: TRBJ2-7

cdr3_nt: TGTGCCAGCACCGGACTAGCGGCAAGGAATGAGCAGTTCTTC
cdr3_aa: CASTGLAARNEQFF
v_call: TRBV2
clone_size: -
d_call: TRBD2
j_call: TRBJ2-1

cdr3_nt: TGTGCCAGTAGTATCTGGACAGGGTCCTACGAGCAGTACTTC
cdr3_aa: CASSIWTGSYEQYF
v_call: TRBV19
clone_size: medium-sized
d_call: TRBD1
j_call: TRBJ2-7

cdr3_nt: TGTGCCAGCAGCTTAACGGGACAGCCCCCGGGGGAGACCCAGTACTTC
cdr3_aa: CASSLTGQPPGETQYF
v_call: TRBV7-6
clone_size: few
d_call: TRBD1
j_call: TRBJ2-5

cdr3_nt: TGTGCCAGTAGTCCAACTTCGACAGGAAGCTCCTACGAGCAGTACTTC
cdr3_aa: CASSPTSTGSSYEQYF
v_call: TRBV19
clone_size: large
d_call: -
j_call: TRBJ2-7

cdr3_nt: TGCGCCAGCAGTCCTAGCGTTACAACCTACGAGCAGTACTTC
cdr3_aa: CASSPSVTTYEQYF
v_call: TRBV5-1
clone_size: medium-sized
d_call: -
j_call: TRBJ2-7

cdr3_nt: TGTGCCAGCAGCGTAGGGGAGGCTACCTCCTACGAGCAGTACTTC
cdr3_aa: CASSVGEATSYEQYF
v_call: TRBV9
clone_size: medium-sized
d_call: -
j_call: TRBJ2-7

cdr3_nt: TGTGCCAGCAGCCAAGACTGGCGGGGGTGGGAGACCCAGTACTTC
cdr3_aa: CASSQDWRGWETQYF
v_call: TRBV3-1
clone_size: -
d_call: TRBD2
j_call: TRBJ2-5

cdr3_nt: TGCAGTGCTAGTGGTGCAGCAGCCAATCAGCCCCAGCATTTT
cdr3_aa: CSASGAAANQPQHF
v_call: TRBV20-1
clone_size: medium-sized
d_call: -
j_call: TRBJ1-5

cdr3_nt: TGTGCCAGCAGCTTAGGGCCCCGTGCAGTGAGCACAAATACGCAGTATTTT
cdr3_aa: CASSLGPRAVSTNTQYF
v_call: TRBV7-2
clone_size: few
d_call: -
j_call: TRBJ2-3

cdr3_nt: TGTGCCAGCACCCCCGGGGGGGTTACTGAAGCTTTCTTT
cdr3_aa: CASTPGGVTEAFF
v_call: TRBV5-6
clone_size: -
d_call: -
j_call: TRBJ1-1

cdr3_nt: TGCGCCAGCAGCTTCCTCCTGCGGGGGCAAGGGGGGCCCGGGGAGCTGTTTTTT
cdr3_aa: CASSFLLRGQGGPGELFF
v_call: TRBV5-1
clone_size: few
d_call: -
j_call: TRBJ2-2

cdr3_nt: TGCAGTGCTAGGGGGCTTGGAAACACCATATATTTT
cdr3_aa: CSARGLGNTIYF
v_call: TRBV20-1
clone_size: -
d_call: -
j_call: TRBJ1-3

cdr3_nt: TGTGCCAGCAGCCCCTCGGCCGCTAGCGGGCCTGGGGTCTTC
cdr3_aa: CASSPSAASGPGVF
v_call: TRBV3-1
clone_size: medium-sized
d_call: TRBD2
j_call: TRBJ2-1

cdr3_nt: TGTGCCATCAGTGCGGGACAGGCAACTAATGAAAAACTGTTTTTT
cdr3_aa: CAISAGQATNEKLFF
v_call: TRBV10-3
clone_size: medium-sized
d_call: TRBD1
j_call: TRBJ1-4

cdr3_nt: TGCAGTGCAGGACTAGATTACTACAATGAGCAGTTCTTC
cdr3_aa: CSAGLDYYNEQFF
v_call: TRBV20-1
clone_size: -
d_call: TRBD2
j_call: TRBJ2-1

cdr3_nt: TGTGCCAGTCAAAGCGGGGGGGCCACAGATACGCAGTATTTT
cdr3_aa: CASQSGGATDTQYF
v_call: TRBV6-1
clone_size: -
d_call: TRBD2
j_call: TRBJ2-3

cdr3_nt: TGTGCCAGCAGTGAAGACCCGACGCCTGGGTGGGATTCACCCCTCCACTTT
cdr3_aa: CASSEDPTPGWDSPLHF
v_call: TRBV27
clone_size: -
d_call: -
j_call: TRBJ1-6

cdr3_nt: TGCAGTGCTAGACCAAGATCGGAGACCCAGTACTTC
cdr3_aa: CSARPRSETQYF
v_call: TRBV20-1
clone_size: -
d_call: -
j_call: TRBJ2-5

cdr3_nt: TGTGCTAGTGGTATGGACGGAGGCTATGGCTACACCTTC
cdr3_aa: CASGMDGGYGYTF
v_call: TRBV12-5
clone_size: large
d_call: -
j_call: TRBJ1-2

cdr3_nt: TGTGCCACCAGTGACCCCGCGGGGGGGCTTAGAGATACGCAGTATTTT
cdr3_aa: CATSDPAGGLRDTQYF
v_call: TRBV24-1
clone_size: large
d_call: TRBD2
j_call: TRBJ2-3

cdr3_nt: TGTGCCATCAGTACGACTAGCGGGGGCGCCTACAATGAGCAGTTCTTC
cdr3_aa: CAISTTSGGAYNEQFF
v_call: TRBV27
clone_size: -
d_call: TRBD2
j_call: TRBJ2-1

cdr3_nt: TGTGCCAGCAGTTCGACAGGGGGCAATCAGCCCCAGCATTTT
cdr3_aa: CASSSTGGNQPQHF
v_call: TRBV6-1
clone_size: large
d_call: TRBD1
j_call: TRBJ1-5

cdr3_nt: TGTGCCAGCAGTTCCCTAAAGGGCAGGCGAGCCTACGAGCAGTACTTC
cdr3_aa: CASSSLKGRRAYEQYF
v_call: TRBV28
clone_size: large
d_call: -
j_call: TRBJ2-7

cdr3_nt: TGTGCCAGCAGCCCGTCGGGTGGCAGAACTAACTATGGCTACACCTTC
cdr3_aa: CASSPSGGRTNYGYTF
v_call: TRBV3-1
clone_size: few
d_call: -
j_call: TRBJ1-2

cdr3_nt: TGTGCCAGCAGCTTAGGGACCTTAGGAGGTGGCTACACCTTC
cdr3_aa: CASSLGTLGGGYTF
v_call: TRBV5-5
clone_size: large
d_call: -
j_call: TRBJ1-2

cdr3_nt: TGCGCCAGCATGCGTCGATACGGGCAAGATGAAAAACTGTTTTTT
cdr3_aa: CASMRRYGQDEKLFF
v_call: TRBV4-1
clone_size: once
d_call: -
j_call: TRBJ1-4

cdr3_nt: TGCAGTGCTAGGATAGCGGGAGGGTCGTCCTACAATGAGCAGTTCTTC
cdr3_aa: CSARIAGGSSYNEQFF
v_call: TRBV20-1
clone_size: -
d_call: TRBD2
j_call: TRBJ2-1

cdr3_nt: TGTGCCAGTAGTATAGATCCCCCCCTTCAGCAGACTAATGAAAAACTGTTTTTT
cdr3_aa: CASSIDPPLQQTNEKLFF
v_call: TRBV19
clone_size: medium-sized
d_call: -
j_call: TRBJ1-4

cdr3_nt: TGTGCCAGCAGTGAGTCCCGGGACAGGGTCCACGAGCAGTACTTC
cdr3_aa: CASSESRDRVHEQYF
v_call: TRBV2
clone_size: -
d_call: TRBD1
j_call: TRBJ2-7

cdr3_nt: TGTGCCATCAGCTTAGCCGGGACAGGGGGCCTCCAAGAGACCCAGTACTTC
cdr3_aa: CAISLAGTGGLQETQYF
v_call: TRBV11-2
clone_size: -
d_call: TRBD1
j_call: TRBJ2-5

cdr3_nt: TGCAGTGCTAGAGTTCTAGGACAGGGTGAAACTGAAGCTTTCTTT
cdr3_aa: CSARVLGQGETEAFF
v_call: TRBV20-1
clone_size: medium-sized
d_call: TRBD1
j_call: TRBJ1-1

cdr3_nt: TGTGCCAGCAGTCCTGACAGGCGGCAGCCCCAGCATTTT
cdr3_aa: CASSPDRRQPQHF
v_call: TRBV7-3
clone_size: medium-sized
d_call: -
j_call: TRBJ1-5

cdr3_nt: TGCAGTGCTCCGGATTCTGCGAGCAATCAGCCCCAGCATTTT
cdr3_aa: CSAPDSASNQPQHF
v_call: TRBV20-1
clone_size: few
d_call: -
j_call: TRBJ1-5